This TCR beta chain was sequenced for a study of blood T cell repertoires in COVID-19. Study in general: There were acute and convalescent COVID-19 samples, and they came from the United States, Italy and Spain.

V was clipped by 5 bases and J by 13 bases, with 11 bases between them. Per the germline V gene, CDR1 is SGHNT and CDR2 is YENEEA. The CDR3 totals 11 residues. TCRdb's copy holds only in-frame clones and misses some; the assay was immunoSEQ multiplex PCR. Here the sample spans 190,000 or so clones, approximately 90% being singletons. The sequence was obtained from a woman aged 30 to 39 with acute or convalescent COVID-19. The chain joins TRBV11-3 to TRBJ2-2; D ambiguous. Material: peripheral blood. The CDR3 DNA reads TGTGCCAGCAGCAAAGAAAGAGGGCTGTTTTTT. Encoded protein: CASSKERGLFF.